This entry describes one T cell receptor beta chain. With a much larger clone just one base away, this may be a read error. With a J-beta primer mix and a sample-barcoded 5' primer, a second PCR ran about 7 to 12 cycles. Each CDR3 protein gets one entry after TCRdb re-called the 5' RACE reads with MiXCR. The sample includes approximately 1.5 million distinct CDR3 sequences, 30% to 40% of them seen just once. The source of the sample is a study of blood T cells in healthy people across ages. This CDR3 has 16 amino acids. From germline, CDR1 is MDHEN and CDR2 SYDVKM. This chain joins TRBV28 and TRBJ2-7; 7 bases align to TRBD1. The TCR originated in a woman in her thirties in good health. Sequencing was performed on blood. CDR3: CASSSPGQTSSYEQCF. The DNA of the CDR3 is TGTGCCAGCAGTTCCCCGGGACAGACGAGCTCCTACGAGCAGTGCTTC.